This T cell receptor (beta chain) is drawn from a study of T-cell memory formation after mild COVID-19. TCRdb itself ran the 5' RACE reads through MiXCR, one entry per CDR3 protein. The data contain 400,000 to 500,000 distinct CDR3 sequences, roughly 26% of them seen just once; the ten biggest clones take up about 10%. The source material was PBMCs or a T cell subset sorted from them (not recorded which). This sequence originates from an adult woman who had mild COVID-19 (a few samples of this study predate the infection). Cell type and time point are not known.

The CDR3 sequence: CASSLSGPNNEKLFF. The CDR3 coding sequence is TGTGCCAGCAGCTTATCGGGACCGAATAATGAAAAACTGTTTTTT. The V call is TRBV7-9, the J call TRBJ1-4; D is possibly TRBD1 (5 bases). The CDR3 loop spans 15 amino acids. The V gene lost 2 bases and the J gene lost 4 bases, with 11 bases spanning the gap. The germline gives CDR1 SEHNR, CDR2 FQNEAQ (reference sequence).